The rows below give T cell receptor beta chains drawn from one sample of a study of early stage breast cancer tumors. The assay was immunoSEQ multiplex PCR, and TCRdb's table has in-frame clones only and misses some. The top ten clones hold about 7% of a sample with about 41,000 clones, about 78% of them seen once. Sequenced: blood. Every receptor here comes from a person in their fifties or sixties with breast cancer. Each CDR3 is given with its conserved first and last residue. Fields, in order: D gene, V gene, J gene, clone size, CDR3 DNA, CDR3 protein. D genes are given only for firm matches. Clone size appears in some rows only: once, few, many, or a class for an expanded clone.

>-|TRBV9|TRBJ1-3|-
TGTGCCAGCAGTCATGACAGCAGCTCTGGAAACACCATATATTTT
CASSHDSSSGNTIYF
>-|TRBV11-2|TRBJ2-2|-
TGTGCCAGCAGCCCGACAAACACCGGGGAGCTGTTTTTT
CASSPTNTGELFF
>TRBD2|TRBV15|TRBJ2-1|-
TGTGCCACCAGCAGGGCTGCAGCGGGGGGGGAGCATGAGCAGTTCTTC
CATSRAAAGGEHEQFF
>TRBD2|TRBV10-3|TRBJ2-1|-
TGTGCCATCAGTGAGTCTGGGAGGGCCTACAATGAGCAGTTCTTC
CAISESGRAYNEQFF
>-|TRBV5-5|TRBJ1-4|-
TGTGCCAGCAGCTTGATTTGGCGGGAAAATGAAAAACTGTTTTTT
CASSLIWRENEKLFF
>-|TRBV27|TRBJ1-2|-
TGTGCCAGCAGTTTCCTCCCGACAGATAACTATGGCTACACCTTC
CASSFLPTDNYGYTF
>TRBD1|TRBV7-2|TRBJ1-4|-
TGTGCCAGCAGCCCATCATGGACAGGGGAGAAACTGTTTTTT
CASSPSWTGEKLFF
>TRBD2|TRBV11-2|TRBJ2-7|-
TGTGCCAGCAGCCAGCCGGGACTAGCAGGGATGGGGGAGCAGTACTTC
CASSQPGLAGMGEQYF
>TRBD1|TRBV2|TRBJ2-2|-
TGTGCCAGCACCGGGACAGGCCACACCGGGGAGCTGTTTTTT
CASTGTGHTGELFF
>TRBD2|TRBV9|TRBJ2-5|once
TGTGCCAGCAGCGTAGGGGCGGGGGGTCTGGAGACCCAGTACTTC
CASSVGAGGLETQYF
>-|TRBV11-2|TRBJ1-3|-
TGTGCCAGCAGCTTAGAGGGAGCTGCGTCGGGCACCATATATTTT
CASSLEGAASGTIYF
>-|TRBV19|TRBJ1-5|-
TGTGCCAGTATGCGGGGGGCAGACGATCAGCCCCAGCATTTT
CASMRGADDQPQHF
>-|TRBV6-4|TRBJ2-3|-
TGTGCCAGCAGTCTTGGGGGCGGCACAGATACGCAGTATTTT
CASSLGGGTDTQYF
>-|TRBV11-2|TRBJ1-6|-
TGTGCCAGCAGCTTAGCGGGAAGCCAAAATTCACCCCTCCACTTT
CASSLAGSQNSPLHF
>TRBD1|TRBV5-1|TRBJ2-1|-
TGCGCCAGCAACTATCAAACGGGACAGAAGGGCAATGAGCAGTTCTTC
CASNYQTGQKGNEQFF
>-|TRBV18|TRBJ1-1|once
TGTGCCAGCTCACCCTGGGGAGTCGAGAACACTGAAGCTTTCTTT
CASSPWGVENTEAFF
>-|TRBV19|TRBJ1-4|-
TGTGCCAGTAGGTCCGAGCGGGCTGATGAAAAACTGTTTTTT
CASRSERADEKLFF
>TRBD2|TRBV10-2|TRBJ2-1|-
TGCGCCAGCATCGGACTAGGGGATGAGCAGTTCTTC
CASIGLGDEQFF
>TRBD1|TRBV29-1|TRBJ1-1|-
TGCAGCGTTGAACTTGTGGCAGGGGGCGAAGCTTTCTTT
CSVELVAGGEAFF
>-|TRBV6-6|TRBJ2-7|-
TGTGCCACACAACAGGTTCCCTACGAGCAGTACTTC
CATQQVPYEQYF
>-|TRBV19|TRBJ1-2|few
TGTGCCAGTAGTCTCCTGGGGCTTAACTATGGCTACACCTTC
CASSLLGLNYGYTF
>-|TRBV9|TRBJ2-4|-
TGTGCCAGCAGCCCCCCAGGGGTGGTAAACATTCAGTACTTC
CASSPPGVVNIQYF
>-|TRBV9|TRBJ2-2|-
TGTGCCAGCAGCCTCAGGGGTCAGGCAGACGGGGAGCTGTTTTTT
CASSLRGQADGELFF
>TRBD1|TRBV10-1|TRBJ2-3|-
TGCGCCAACCCGGGACAGGGTAACACAGATACGCAGTATTTT
CANPGQGNTDTQYF
>TRBD2|TRBV13|TRBJ2-7|once
TGTGCCAGCAGTCCATCAAGCGGGACCTCCTACGAGCAGTACTTC
CASSPSSGTSYEQYF
>-|TRBV5-1|TRBJ2-1|-
TGCGCCAGCAGCTCCCAGGGTGGTAGGAACAATGAGCAGTTCTTC
CASSSQGGRNNEQFF
>TRBD2|TRBV7-6|TRBJ2-2|few
TGTGCCAGCAGCGCGGGACTAGCGGTCGGGGAGCTGTTTTTT
CASSAGLAVGELFF
>-|TRBV7-3|TRBJ2-7|-
TGTGCCAGCAGCCGACAGGGCGGGAACTACGAGCAGTACTTC
CASSRQGGNYEQYF
>TRBD2|TRBV6-5|TRBJ2-3|-
TGTGCCACCACTAGCGGGCCTAGAAACACAGATACGCAGTATTTT
CATTSGPRNTDTQYF
>TRBD1|TRBV29-1|TRBJ2-7|-
TGCAGCGTGCGTTTAAGGGACAGACAAAGCTACGAGCAGTACTTC
CSVRLRDRQSYEQYF
>-|TRBV6-5|TRBJ1-2|-
TGTGCCAGCAGCCGGGGACATCTCTATGGCTACACCTTC
CASSRGHLYGYTF
>TRBD2|TRBV7-9|TRBJ2-7|-
TGTGCCAGCAGCTTCCTAGCGGGAGACTACGAGCAGTACTTC
CASSFLAGDYEQYF
>TRBD1|TRBV7-7|TRBJ2-5|-
TGTGCTAGCATACGTGGGACAGGGACTGGGGAGACCCAGTACTTC
CASIRGTGTGETQYF
>TRBD1|TRBV19|TRBJ1-1|-
TGTGCCAGTAGTCTTGGGACAGGGTCATCGCGGACTGAAGCTTTCTTT
CASSLGTGSSRTEAFF
>-|TRBV18|TRBJ2-4|-
TGTGCCAGCTCACCACTGGCAGGGATGGAAAACATTCAGTACTTC
CASSPLAGMENIQYF